This is a list of T cell receptor beta chains from one sample in a study of regulatory T cells in long-lasting Graves disease. TCRdb passed the multiplex PCR reads through MiXCR, listing each CDR3 protein once. This table has some 500,000 distinct CDR3 sequences, approximately 13% appearing once. The data also belong to a second study, concerning T cells in Graves' hyperthyroidism and ophthalmopathy.

The sequenced sample was peripheral blood mononuclear cells (PBMCs), obtained at new diagnosis, from a patient treated with antithyroid drugs. These receptors all come from a young man with Graves disease. Each CDR3 is given with its conserved first and last residue. The order of the fields is CDR3 protein, CDR3 DNA, J gene, D gene, clone size, V gene. A D gene is named only where the DNA matches it firmly. The size field is filled for only some rows; it gives once, few, many or a size class.

cdr3_aa: CASSQPWGASSVGYTF
cdr3_nt: TGTGCCAGCAGCCAACCTTGGGGGGCTAGTTCCGTGGGCTACACCTTC
j_call: TRBJ1-2
d_call: .
clone_size: few
v_call: TRBV6-1

cdr3_aa: CSTLRPSFRELNEQFF
cdr3_nt: TGCAGCACGTTGAGGCCTAGCTTTAGGGAGCTCAATGAGCAGTTCTTC
j_call: TRBJ2-1
d_call: .
clone_size: many
v_call: TRBV29-1

cdr3_aa: CASSLGGDRHF
cdr3_nt: TGTGCCAGCAGCTTAGGAGGGGACCGGCACTTT
j_call: TRBJ1-6
d_call: .
clone_size: many
v_call: TRBV7-2

cdr3_aa: CASSPGTSGSREQYF
cdr3_nt: TGTGCCAGCAGTCCTGGGACTAGCGGGAGTCGCGAGCAGTACTTC
j_call: TRBJ2-7
d_call: TRBD2
clone_size: .
v_call: TRBV6-1

cdr3_aa: CASSQDSSVSIFYGYTF
cdr3_nt: TGTGCCAGCAGCCAAGATTCCTCAGTATCGATATTCTATGGCTACACCTTC
j_call: TRBJ1-2
d_call: .
clone_size: many
v_call: TRBV4-2

cdr3_aa: CSVRDSGYEQYF
cdr3_nt: TGCAGCGTGAGAGACAGCGGATACGAGCAGTACTTC
j_call: TRBJ2-7
d_call: .
clone_size: few
v_call: TRBV29-1

cdr3_aa: CASSLMLGATGDDEAFF
cdr3_nt: TGTGCCAGCAGCTTGATGTTGGGGGCTACCGGCGATGATGAAGCTTTCTTT
j_call: TRBJ1-1
d_call: .
clone_size: many
v_call: TRBV5-6

cdr3_aa: CASMGQDNEKLFF
cdr3_nt: TGTGCCAGCATGGGGCAGGATAATGAAAAACTGTTTTTT
j_call: TRBJ1-4
d_call: .
clone_size: .
v_call: TRBV28

cdr3_aa: CASSHAGVSETQYF
cdr3_nt: TGTGCCAGCAGCCATGCGGGAGTCTCAGAGACCCAGTACTTC
j_call: TRBJ2-5
d_call: TRBD2
clone_size: many
v_call: TRBV14

cdr3_aa: CASTEREGEDTQYF
cdr3_nt: TGTGCCAGCACCGAGCGGGAGGGGGAAGATACGCAGTATTTT
j_call: TRBJ2-3
d_call: TRBD2
clone_size: .
v_call: TRBV5-4

cdr3_aa: CASSQEGGPSSYNEQFF
cdr3_nt: TGCGCCAGCAGCCAAGAAGGGGGGCCGAGCTCCTACAATGAGCAGTTCTTC
j_call: TRBJ2-1
d_call: .
clone_size: .
v_call: TRBV4-1

cdr3_aa: CASRIQGAVEQYF
cdr3_nt: TGTGCCAGTAGGATACAGGGGGCGGTCGAGCAGTACTTC
j_call: TRBJ2-7
d_call: TRBD1
clone_size: .
v_call: TRBV19

cdr3_aa: CGAGENTGELFF
cdr3_nt: TGTGGGGCGGGAGAGAACACCGGGGAGCTGTTTTTT
j_call: TRBJ2-2
d_call: TRBD2
clone_size: .
v_call: TRBV19

cdr3_aa: CASSGLAGGSTDTQYF
cdr3_nt: TGTGCCAGCAGTGGACTAGCGGGGGGAAGCACAGATACGCAGTATTTT
j_call: TRBJ2-3
d_call: TRBD2
clone_size: .
v_call: TRBV6-4

cdr3_aa: CASRGEENSPLHF
cdr3_nt: TGCGCCAGCAGAGGAGAGGAGAATTCACCCCTCCACTTT
j_call: TRBJ1-6
d_call: .
clone_size: .
v_call: TRBV5-1

cdr3_aa: CASARSLYNEQFF
cdr3_nt: TGTGCCAGCGCAAGGTCACTATACAATGAGCAGTTCTTC
j_call: TRBJ2-1
d_call: .
clone_size: many
v_call: TRBV11-3

cdr3_aa: CSVVQGVEGEKLFF
cdr3_nt: TGCAGCGTCGTACAGGGGGTCGAGGGTGAAAAACTGTTTTTT
j_call: TRBJ1-4
d_call: TRBD1
clone_size: .
v_call: TRBV29-1

cdr3_aa: CAWSSTGENTIYF
cdr3_nt: TGTGCCTGGAGTTCGACAGGAGAAAACACCATATATTTT
j_call: TRBJ1-3
d_call: .
clone_size: few
v_call: TRBV30

cdr3_aa: CASSLGAGAQETQYF
cdr3_nt: TGTGCCAGCAGTTTAGGTGCGGGAGCCCAAGAGACCCAGTACTTC
j_call: TRBJ2-5
d_call: TRBD2
clone_size: many
v_call: TRBV12-3/TRBV12-4